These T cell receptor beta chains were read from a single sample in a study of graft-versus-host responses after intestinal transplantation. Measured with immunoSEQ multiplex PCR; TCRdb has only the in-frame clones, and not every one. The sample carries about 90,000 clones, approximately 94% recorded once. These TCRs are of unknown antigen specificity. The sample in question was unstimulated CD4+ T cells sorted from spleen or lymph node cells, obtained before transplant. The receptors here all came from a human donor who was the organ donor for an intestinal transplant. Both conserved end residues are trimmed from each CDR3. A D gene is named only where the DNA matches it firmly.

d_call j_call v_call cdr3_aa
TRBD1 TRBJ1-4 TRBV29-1 SVDTGTASNEKLF
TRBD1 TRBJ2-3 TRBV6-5 ASSSRDRGSTDTQY
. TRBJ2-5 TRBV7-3 ASSLTRDGEQY
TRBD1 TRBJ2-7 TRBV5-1 ASSLGQGDEQY
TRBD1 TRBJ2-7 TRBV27 ASSPQGASYEQY
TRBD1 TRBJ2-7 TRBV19 ASSRARGHEQY
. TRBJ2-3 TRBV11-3 ASSLDKIPTSTDTQY
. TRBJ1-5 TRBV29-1 SVVVTGPNQPQH
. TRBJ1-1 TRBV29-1 SVPRNTEAF
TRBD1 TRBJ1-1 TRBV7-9 ASSPTGQGEFGTEAF